The subject of this entry is one TCR beta chain. There is no known antigen for this receptor. No base quality values were provided; no much bigger clone lies one nucleotide off. Genomic DNA was isolated from the sorted cells so that the TCRbeta CDR3 region could be sequenced. The immunoSEQ Assay was used for sequencing of TCRbeta CDR3 regions. TCRdb's version of the immuneACCESS table is confined to in-frame rearrangements and falls short of the full clone set. An unresolved V gene accounts for under half of the shortfall where checked; the remainder is of unknown origin. A total of 52,000 or so clones appear in this sample, around 94% of them only once. The ten most abundant clones make up 9% to 15% of the sample. Relative to germline, V is 1 base shorter and J is 5 bases shorter, with 10 bases between their ends. Its CDR3 holds 14 amino acids, cysteine through phenylalanine. Just CDR3 DNA is preserved here, 42 bases in frame from base 1. The germline V gene specifies MGHRA as CDR1 and YSYEKL as CDR2.

The trial excluded patients who had a history of autoimmune disease or who were on systemic immunosuppression. In every dose cohort, peripheral blood was drawn for TCR sequencing at baseline, cycle 4 day 1, and cycle 7 day 1. The samples were drawn from a first-in-human, open-label, multicenter phase I dose-escalation trial of ivuxolimab. Adults with locally advanced or metastatic melanoma, renal cell carcinoma, hepatocellular carcinoma or head and neck squamous cell carcinoma were enrolled in the trial. Before TCR sequencing, CD4+ and CD8+ T cells were separately sorted from peripheral blood. The data were obtained in a study of OX40 agonist ivuxolimab in advanced cancers. At the level of the whole study: Ivuxolimab was a fully human IgG2 agonistic monoclonal antibody targeting the costimulatory receptor OX40 (CD134). Intravenous ivuxolimab was administered to patients every 2 weeks at six dose levels: 0.01, 0.1, 0.3, 1.5, 3 and 10 mg/kg. Of the approximately 50 dose-escalation patients, hepatocellular carcinoma was present in about 19, melanoma in around 15, renal cell carcinoma in 9 and head and neck cancer in 9. A male proportion of 75% to 85% and a mean age of about 60 years, ranging from roughly 23 to 79, were recorded for the dose-escalation cohort. Prior anti-PD-1, anti-PD-L1 or anti-CTLA-4 therapy was permitted, and 40% of dose-escalation patients had received checkpoint inhibitors. Partial responses were achieved by three dose-escalation patients, of whom one had hepatocellular carcinoma and two had cutaneous melanoma. The purpose of peripheral TCRbeta sequencing was to test whether ivuxolimab changed TCR sequence diversity and led to clonal T-cell expansion. The paper describes the monotherapy dose-escalation part (N of about 55 patients) of the phase I trial of ivuxolimab. What the research found in general, with its limitations: Partial responders in the 0.1-3.0 mg/kg groups had among the lowest normalized peripheral clonal expansion, especially among CD8+ T cells. Low levels of normalized T-cell clonal expansion were also seen in some nonresponding patients. After ivuxolimab, more expanded clones were found on average in CD8+ T cells than in CD4+ T cells. The antigen specificity of the peripheral T cells that underwent clonal expansion was not determined. At doses from 0.1 to 3.0 mg/kg, clonal expansion was seen in both CD4+ and CD8+ blood T cells between baseline and week 6.

The V and J genes are TRBV4-1 and TRBJ2-3; tentative D gene TRBD1, with 6 bases matching. The receptor comes from an adult with an advanced solid tumor such as melanoma, head and neck, liver or kidney cancer. This specimen consisted of CD4+ or CD8+ T cells sorted from blood, obtained in a trial of the OX40 agonist ivuxolimab. CDR3 loop: CASSQGTEGDTQYF. At the DNA level, the sequence is TGCGCCAGCAGCCAAGGGACAGAGGGAGATACGCAGTATTTT.